This T cell receptor beta chain was obtained from a study of blood T cells in healthy people across ages. Each donor supplied roughly 9.1 milliliters of peripheral blood. Primers used in a second PCR of about 6 to 11 cycles were a sample-barcoded 5' primer and a J-beta primer mix. Via MiXCR, TCRdb re-called the 5' RACE reads, giving one row per CDR3 protein. The table records almost 1 million distinct CDR3 sequences, roughly 47% of them present only once. This clonotype has a handful of counts. The junction had 14 bases not matched to a gene; V was cut back by 6 bases and J by 3 bases. Per germline, CDR1 MNHEY and CDR2 SMNVEV (reference sequence). The CDR3 covers 17 residues.

The clonotype was recovered from an older woman in good health. The chain uses TRBV27 and TRBJ2-7; 10 bases are shared with TRBD1. Sequenced sample: blood. CDR3 in amino acids: CASRGQGDYLGNYEQYF. The CDR3 DNA sequence: TGTGCCAGCAGAGGACAGGGGGACTACCTGGGGAACTACGAGCAGTACTTC.